Below are 8 T cell receptor beta chains sequenced from a single sample in a study of control samples from healthy donors and cancer patients. Here immunoSEQ multiplex PCR was the method, and the copy in TCRdb shows in-frame clones only, minus some. The repertoire has 130,000 or so clones, 90% to 95% of them found once; the top ten carry 14%. Specimen: PBMCs. These TCRs come from a man aged 55 to 70 with colorectal cancer.

The chain joins TRBV15 to TRBJ1-3; 7 bases map to TRBD1. The CDR3 is made up of 15 amino acids. Germline V CDR1 and CDR2: LNHNV, YYDKDF (reference sequence). The V and J ends lost 3 bases and 4 bases, in that order; junction bases with no gene match: 6. The CDR3 DNA follows: TGTGCCACCAGCAGCACAGGGGTTGCAGGAAACACCATATATTTT. Its protein product is CATSSTGVAGNTIYF.

This clone has a single count. The rearrangement uses TRBV12-3 or TRBV12-4 and TRBJ2-5, with D perhaps TRBD2 (6 bases). The CDR3 totals 12 residues. Trimming shortened V by 6 bases and J by 7 bases, and 12 bases separated the two germline ends. The CDR3 DNA follows: TGTGCCAGCAGGTCGGGGGTCGGGACCCAGTACTTC. It specifies CASRSGVGTQYF.

This clone has only a few counts. The CDR3 sequence: CASSATDRVMNTEAFF. In nucleotides, the CDR3 is TGTGCCAGCAGCGCCACAGACAGAGTTATGAACACTGAAGCTTTCTTT. The rearrangement joins TRBV9 to TRBJ1-1, with a possible D match to TRBD1 (5 bases). V was trimmed by 3 bases and J by 0 bases, leaving 15 bases between them. CDR3 size: 16 residues. The germline V gene encodes CDR1 SGDLS and CDR2 YYNGEE.

The chain joins TRBV19 to TRBJ1-2; D unresolved. Trimming removed 0 bases from V and 8 bases from J, with 10 bases in between. The CDR3 has 13 residues. In germline, CDR1 is LNHDA, CDR2 SQIVND (reference sequence). CDR3 DNA: TGTGCCAGTAGTATAGACGGCCTGGGGGGCTACACCTTC. Residues: CASSIDGLGGYTF.

This clone was picked up one time. V gene TRBV10-3 combines with J gene TRBJ1-5; 12 nucleotides agree with TRBD1. The junction had 11 bases not matched to a gene; V was cut back by 5 bases and J by 6 bases. CDR3 length: 17 residues. Germline V CDR1 and CDR2: ENHRY, SYGVKD. Here the CDR3 reads CAISQGQGAVFRQPQHF. The CDR3 bases are TGTGCCATCAGTCAGGGACAGGGGGCGGTTTTTCGTCAGCCCCAGCATTTT.

This chain links TRBV7-6 with TRBJ2-5; the D call may be TRBD1 or TRBD2 (6 bases each). V was pared by 1 base and J by 2 bases, with 11 bases between. Germline V gene lookup returns CDR1 SGHVS and CDR2 FNYEAQ. CDR3 length: 15 residues. DNA of the CDR3: TGTGCCAGCAGCTTAGGCGGGACACGACAAGAGACCCAGTACTTC. Protein sequence: CASSLGGTRQETQYF. Combining the CDR3 with reference TRBV7-6 and TRBJ2-5 gives the whole variable domain GAGVSQSPRYKVTKRGQDVALRCDPISGHVSLYWYRQALGQGPEFLTYFNYEAQQDKSGLPNDRFSAERPEGSISTLTIQRTEQRDSAMYRCASSLGGTRQETQYFGPGTRLLVL.

The chain's CDR3 is CASKTRAGFNEKLFF. The CDR3, as DNA: TGTGCCAGCAAAACCAGAGCGGGGTTTAATGAAAAACTGTTTTTT. The chain employs TRBV25-1 and TRBJ1-4; no reliable D call. V lost 7 bases and J 4 bases, leaving 16 bases between the germline ends. The CDR3 consists of 15 residues. Germline V lookup: CDR1 MGHDK, CDR2 SYGVNS.

The chain is built from TRBV19 and TRBJ2-2; 7 positions match TRBD2. Germline lookup yields CDR1 LNHDA and CDR2 SQIVND (reference sequence). V was clipped by 9 bases and J by 0 bases; unmatched bases: 7. CDR3 length: 15 amino acids. CDR3 nucleotide sequence: TGTGCCAGCACCTACGGGACTACGAACACCGGGGAGCTGTTTTTT. Amino acids: CASTYGTTNTGELFF.